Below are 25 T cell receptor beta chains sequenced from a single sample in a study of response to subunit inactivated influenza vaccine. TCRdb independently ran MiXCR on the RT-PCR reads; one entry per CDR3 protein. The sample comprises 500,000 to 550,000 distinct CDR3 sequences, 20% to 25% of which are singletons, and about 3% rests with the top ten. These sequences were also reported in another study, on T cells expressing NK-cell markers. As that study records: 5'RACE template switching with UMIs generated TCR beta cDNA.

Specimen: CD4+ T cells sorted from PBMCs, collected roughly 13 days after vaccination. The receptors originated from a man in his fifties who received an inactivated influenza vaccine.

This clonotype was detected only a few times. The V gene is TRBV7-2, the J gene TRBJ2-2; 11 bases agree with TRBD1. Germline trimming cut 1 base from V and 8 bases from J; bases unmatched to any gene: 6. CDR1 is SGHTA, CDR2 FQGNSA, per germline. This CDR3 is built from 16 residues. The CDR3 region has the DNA TGTGCCAGCAGCTTAGAATGGACAGGGGGCGAGGGGGAGCTGTTTTTT. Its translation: CASSLEWTGGEGELFF.

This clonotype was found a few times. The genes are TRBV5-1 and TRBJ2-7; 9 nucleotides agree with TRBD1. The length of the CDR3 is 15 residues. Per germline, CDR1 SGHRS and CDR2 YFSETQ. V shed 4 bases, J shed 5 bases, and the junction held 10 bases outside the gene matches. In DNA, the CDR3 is TGCGCCAGCAGCCCCACAGGGGGCGCGTTCGACGAGCAGTACTTC. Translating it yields CASSPTGGAFDEQYF.

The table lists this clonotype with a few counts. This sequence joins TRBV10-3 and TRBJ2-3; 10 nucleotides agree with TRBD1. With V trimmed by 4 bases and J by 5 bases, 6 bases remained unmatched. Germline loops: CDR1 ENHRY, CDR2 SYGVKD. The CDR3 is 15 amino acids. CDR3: CAISARTGGEDTQYF. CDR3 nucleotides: TGTGCCATCAGTGCGAGGACAGGGGGTGAAGATACGCAGTATTTT.

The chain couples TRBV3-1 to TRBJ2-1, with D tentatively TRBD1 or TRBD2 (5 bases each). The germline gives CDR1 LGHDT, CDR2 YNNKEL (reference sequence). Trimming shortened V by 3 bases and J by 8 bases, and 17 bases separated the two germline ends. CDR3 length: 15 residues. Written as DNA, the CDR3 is TGTGCCAGCAGCCACACGGTCGGGGCTCTCGATGAGCAGTTCTTC. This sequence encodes CASSHTVGALDEQFF.

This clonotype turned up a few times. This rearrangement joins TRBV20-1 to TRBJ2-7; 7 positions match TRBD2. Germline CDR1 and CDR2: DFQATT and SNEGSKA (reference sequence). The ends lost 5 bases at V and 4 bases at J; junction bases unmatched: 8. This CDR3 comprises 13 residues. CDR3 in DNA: TGCAGTGCTGATCGGGACTATGGGTACGAGCAGTACTTC. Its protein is CSADRDYGYEQYF.

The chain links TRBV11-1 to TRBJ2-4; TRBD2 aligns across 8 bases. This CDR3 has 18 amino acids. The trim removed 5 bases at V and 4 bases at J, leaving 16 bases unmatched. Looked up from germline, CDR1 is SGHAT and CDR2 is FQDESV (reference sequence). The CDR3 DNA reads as TGTGCCAGCAGCCAAAAATCGGGGGGGCCCACCGGGAAAAACATTCAGTACTTC. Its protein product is CASSQKSGGPTGKNIQYF.

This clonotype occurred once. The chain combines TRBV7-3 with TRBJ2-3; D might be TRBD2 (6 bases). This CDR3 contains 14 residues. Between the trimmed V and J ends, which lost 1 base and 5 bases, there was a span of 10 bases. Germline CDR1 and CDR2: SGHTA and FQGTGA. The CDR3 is CASSLMGGRDTQYF. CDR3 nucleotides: TGTGCCAGCAGCTTAATGGGAGGACGAGATACGCAGTATTTT.

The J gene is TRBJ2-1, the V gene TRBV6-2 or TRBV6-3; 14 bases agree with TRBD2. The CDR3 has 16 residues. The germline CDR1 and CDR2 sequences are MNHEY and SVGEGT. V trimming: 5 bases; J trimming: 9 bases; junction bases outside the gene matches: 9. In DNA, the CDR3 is TGTGCCAGCAGTCCCCCCGGGACTAGCGGGAGTAGTGAGCAGTTCTTC. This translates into CASSPPGTSGSSEQFF.

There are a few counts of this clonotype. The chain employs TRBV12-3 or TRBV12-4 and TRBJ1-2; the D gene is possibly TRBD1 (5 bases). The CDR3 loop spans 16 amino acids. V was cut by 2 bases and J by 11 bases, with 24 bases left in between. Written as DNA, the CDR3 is TGTGCCAGCAGTTTAAGAAGAGGAGGGGCGGTAAAAGGATACACCTTC. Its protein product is CASSLRRGGAVKGYTF.

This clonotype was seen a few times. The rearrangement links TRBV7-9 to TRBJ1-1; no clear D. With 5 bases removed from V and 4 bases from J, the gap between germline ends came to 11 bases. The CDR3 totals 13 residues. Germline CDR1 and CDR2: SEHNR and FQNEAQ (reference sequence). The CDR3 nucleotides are TGTGCCAGCAGCCCAGGAGTCCCCACTGAAGCTTTCTTT. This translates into CASSPGVPTEAFF. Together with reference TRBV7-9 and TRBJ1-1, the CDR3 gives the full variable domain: DTGVSQNPRHKITKRGQNVTFRCDPISEHNRLYWYRQTLGQGPEFLTYFQNEAQLEKSRLLSDRFSAERPKGSFSTLEIQRTEQGDSAMYLCASSPGVPTEAFFGQGTRLTVV.

The CDR3 reads CSVEAQGFEQYF. CDR3 nucleotides: TGCAGCGTTGAGGCCCAGGGATTCGAGCAGTACTTC. The V call is TRBV29-1, the J call TRBJ2-7, with D tentatively TRBD1 (5 bases). Trimming pared 3 bases from V and 6 bases from J, leaving 12 bases between. CDR1 is SQVTM and CDR2 is ANQGSEA in the germline V gene. The CDR3 covers 12 residues.

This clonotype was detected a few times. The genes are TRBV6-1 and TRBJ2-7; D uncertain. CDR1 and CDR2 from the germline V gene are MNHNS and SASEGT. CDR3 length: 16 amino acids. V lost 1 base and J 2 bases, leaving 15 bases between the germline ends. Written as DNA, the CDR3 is TGTGCCAGCAGTGAAGGGGCGTGGAGTCCGACCTACGAGCAGTACTTC. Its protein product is CASSEGAWSPTYEQYF.

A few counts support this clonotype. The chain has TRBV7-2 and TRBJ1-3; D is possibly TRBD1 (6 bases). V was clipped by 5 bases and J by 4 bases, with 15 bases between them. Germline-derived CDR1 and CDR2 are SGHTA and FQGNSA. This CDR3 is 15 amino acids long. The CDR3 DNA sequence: TGTGCCAGCAGCCCCAGCCCGGGGGCGGGAAACACCATATATTTT. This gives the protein CASSPSPGAGNTIYF.

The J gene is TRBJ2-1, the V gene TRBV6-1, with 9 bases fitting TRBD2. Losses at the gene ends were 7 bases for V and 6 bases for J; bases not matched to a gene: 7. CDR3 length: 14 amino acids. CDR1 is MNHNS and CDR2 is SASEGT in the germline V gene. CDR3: CASTRGSGSNEQFF. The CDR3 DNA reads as TGTGCCAGCACCAGGGGTAGCGGGAGCAATGAGCAGTTCTTC.

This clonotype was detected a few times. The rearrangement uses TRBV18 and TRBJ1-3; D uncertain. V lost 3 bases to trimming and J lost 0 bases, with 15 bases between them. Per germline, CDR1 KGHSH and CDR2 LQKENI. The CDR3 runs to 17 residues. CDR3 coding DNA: TGTGCCAGCTCACCCATTAACCAACAGCTCTCTGGAAACACCATATATTTT. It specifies CASSPINQQLSGNTIYF.

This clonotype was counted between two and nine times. The CDR3 DNA sequence: TGCAGCGTTGAAGATCTTAGGACAGGGGGCGAAAAACTGTTTTTT. Translating gives CSVEDLRTGGEKLFF. J is TRBJ1-4 and V is TRBV29-1; TRBD1 agrees at 11 bases. The V gene end was trimmed by 0 bases and the J gene end by 8 bases; junction bases not matched to a gene: 5. This CDR3 contains 15 residues. Germline V gene lookup returns CDR1 SQVTM and CDR2 ANQGSEA.

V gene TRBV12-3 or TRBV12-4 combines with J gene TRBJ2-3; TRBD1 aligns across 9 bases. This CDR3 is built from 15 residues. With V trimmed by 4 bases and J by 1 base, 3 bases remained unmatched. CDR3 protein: CASSSNRGRTDTQYF. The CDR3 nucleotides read TGTGCCAGCAGTTCAAACAGGGGGCGCACAGATACGCAGTATTTT.

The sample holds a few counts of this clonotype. In DNA, the CDR3 is TGCGCCAGCAGCTTTGATGGACTAGCGGAAGAGACCCAGTACTTC. This translates into CASSFDGLAEETQYF. V usage is TRBV5-1 and J usage is TRBJ2-5; 10 bases fit TRBD2. From germline, CDR1 is SGHRS and CDR2 YFSETQ. CDR3 size: 15 residues. The V segment lost 2 bases and the J segment 3 bases; nucleotides outside the gene matches: 4.

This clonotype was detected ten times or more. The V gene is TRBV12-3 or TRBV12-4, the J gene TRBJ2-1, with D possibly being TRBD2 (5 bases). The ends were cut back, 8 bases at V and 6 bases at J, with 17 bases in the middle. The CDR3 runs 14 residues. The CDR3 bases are TGTGCCAGCCGCTACTCGGCGGGCCCCAATGAGCAGTTCTTC. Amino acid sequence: CASRYSAGPNEQFF.

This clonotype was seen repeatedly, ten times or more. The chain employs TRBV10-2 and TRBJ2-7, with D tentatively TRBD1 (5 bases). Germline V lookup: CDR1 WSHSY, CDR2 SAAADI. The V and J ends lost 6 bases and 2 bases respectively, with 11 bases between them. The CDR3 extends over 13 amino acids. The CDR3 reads CASRQLGPYEQYF. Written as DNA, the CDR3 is TGCGCCAGCAGGCAGCTGGGGCCCTACGAGCAGTACTTC.

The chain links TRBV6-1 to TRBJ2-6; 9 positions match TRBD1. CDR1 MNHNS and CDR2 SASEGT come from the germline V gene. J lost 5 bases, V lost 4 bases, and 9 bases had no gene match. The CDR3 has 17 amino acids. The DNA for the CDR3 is TGTGCCAGCAGTGTAGGACAGGGGATTTTTAGGGCCAACGTCCTGACTTTC. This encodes CASSVGQGIFRANVLTF.

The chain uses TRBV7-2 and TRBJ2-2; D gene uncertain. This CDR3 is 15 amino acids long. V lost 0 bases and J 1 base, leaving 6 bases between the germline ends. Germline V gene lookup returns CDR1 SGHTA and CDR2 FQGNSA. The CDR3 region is CASSLALKNTGELFF. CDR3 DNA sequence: TGTGCCAGCAGCTTAGCCCTCAAGAACACCGGGGAGCTGTTTTTT.

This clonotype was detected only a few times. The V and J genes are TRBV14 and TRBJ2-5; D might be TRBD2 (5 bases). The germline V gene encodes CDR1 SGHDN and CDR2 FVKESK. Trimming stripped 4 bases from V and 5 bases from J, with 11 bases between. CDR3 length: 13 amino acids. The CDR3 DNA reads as TGTGCCAGCAGCCGGGGAGTTAGGGAGACCCAGTACTTC. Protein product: CASSRGVRETQYF.

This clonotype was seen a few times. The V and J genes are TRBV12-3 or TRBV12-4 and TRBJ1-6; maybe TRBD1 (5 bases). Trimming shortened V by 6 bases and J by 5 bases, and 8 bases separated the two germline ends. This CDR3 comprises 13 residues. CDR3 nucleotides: TGTGCCAGCAGAAGACAGCATAATTCACCCCTCCACTTT. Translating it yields CASRRQHNSPLHF.

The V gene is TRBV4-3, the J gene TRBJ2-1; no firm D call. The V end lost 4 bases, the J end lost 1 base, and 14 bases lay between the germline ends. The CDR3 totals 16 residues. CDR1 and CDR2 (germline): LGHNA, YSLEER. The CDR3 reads CASSPETTPSYNEQFF. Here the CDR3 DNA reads TGCGCCAGCAGCCCGGAAACGACTCCGTCCTACAATGAGCAGTTCTTC.